This T cell receptor (beta chain) was found in a study of CD8 T cells in ankylosing spondylitis. The study, taken as a whole, reports: In the blood and synovial fluid of reactive arthritis, some motif variants had been previously reported. A motif in TCR beta, a set of roughly 8 highly homologous variants, appeared characteristic of ankylosing spondylitis blood. The study looked at matched synovial fluid samples from ankylosing spondylitis patients. Disease-linked clones were reported to be significantly enriched there.

Looked up from germline, CDR1 is SGHTA and CDR2 is FQGNSA. The CDR3 has 14 residues. TCRdb re-called the 5' RACE reads through MiXCR, storing one row per CDR3 protein. The table includes fewer than 500,000 distinct CDR3 sequences, 26% detected once. This clonotype showed up just a few times. The target antigen is unknown. One end of the junction varies from germline; a read error may be responsible. The J gene is TRBJ2-3, the V gene TRBV7-2, with D tentatively TRBD1 (5 bases). What was sequenced was blood, either unsorted or a sorted T cell fraction (not recorded which). The sequence was collected from a male donor with ankylosing spondylitis. This CDR3 is CASTLEGETDTQYF. The CDR3 coding sequence is TGTGCCAGCACCTTAGAAGGGGAAACAGATACGCAGTATTTT.